A selection of T cell receptor beta chains follows, all from one sample in a study of neurological immune-mediated disorders. TCRdb fed the 5' RACE reads into MiXCR, producing one record per CDR3 protein. The sample includes under 70,000 distinct CDR3 sequences, roughly 5.5% of them seen just once. Sequencing used PBMCs. Receptor source: a woman younger than 45 with multiple sclerosis. The CDR3 runs from the conserved cysteine through the conserved F or W. Each record gives: J gene, V gene, D gene, clone size, CDR3 DNA, CDR3 protein. A D gene is named only where the DNA matches it firmly. For some rows the clone size is stated as once, few or many, or as a class when expanded; others skip it.

>TRBJ2-1|TRBV4-1|TRBD2|many
TGCGCCAGCAGCCAAGGCCTCCTAGCGGGGGAGTACAATGAGCAGTTCTTC
CASSQGLLAGEYNEQFF
>TRBJ2-1|TRBV5-1|-|many
TGCGCCAGCAGCGAGGGGGGGAGCTCCTACAATGAGCAGTTCTTC
CASSEGGSSYNEQFF
>TRBJ2-1|TRBV29-1|TRBD1|many
TGCAGCGTTGCCGACCCGACAGGGGGCCCTTACAATGAGCAGTTCTTC
CSVADPTGGPYNEQFF
>TRBJ2-3|TRBV20-1|-|many
TGCAGTGCTGCCCGGGGGAGCGCAGCAGATACGCAGTATTTT
CSAARGSAADTQYF
>TRBJ1-5|TRBV20-1|-|many
TGCAGTGCTAGACAGGGTCGAGGACGGAATCAGCCCCAGAATTTT
CSARQGRGRNQPQNF
>TRBJ2-1|TRBV20-1|TRBD2|many
TGCAGTGCCCGGACTAGCGGGGGCCTTAGAGAGCAGTTCTTC
CSARTSGGLREQFF
>TRBJ1-5|TRBV5-1|-|many
TGCGCCAGCAGCCTGGGGACAAATAGCAATCAGCCCCAGCATTTT
CASSLGTNSNQPQHF
>TRBJ1-2|TRBV12-3/TRBV12-4|TRBD1|many
TGTGCCAGCAGTCCCCAGACAGGGGCGAAGGGCTACACCTTC
CASSPQTGAKGYTF
>TRBJ2-2|TRBV20-1|-|many
TGCAGTGCTATGGGGATCGCCGGGGAGCTGTTTTTT
CSAMGIAGELFF
>TRBJ2-7|TRBV12-3/TRBV12-4|TRBD1|-
TGTGCCAGCAGCCGGGACAGGGTGTCGGTCGAGCAGTACTTC
CASSRDRVSVEQYF
>TRBJ1-4|TRBV3-1|TRBD1|many
TGTGCCAGCAGCCCCTCCATGGACAGGGGAGGTGAAAAACTGTTTTTT
CASSPSMDRGGEKLFF
>TRBJ2-7|TRBV12-3/TRBV12-4|-|many
TGTGCCAGCAGTTTCCACCAGGGGAGGGAGCAGTACTTC
CASSFHQGREQYF
>TRBJ2-7|TRBV5-1|TRBD1|many
TGCGCCAGCAAGGAATCAGGGACAGGGACTTGGGAGCAGTACTTC
CASKESGTGTWEQYF
>TRBJ2-2|TRBV5-1|-|many
TGCGCCAGCAGCTTGGACCGATCGGGCGGGGAGCTGTTTTTT
CASSLDRSGGELFF
>TRBJ2-1|TRBV9|TRBD1|few
TGTGCCAGCAGCCTCCGTGGGACAGGGCCTTACAATGAGCAGTTCTTC
CASSLRGTGPYNEQFF
>TRBJ1-6|TRBV7-2|-|-
TGTGCCAGCAGCTTAGTGGGGAGGGCTGGGGCAAATTCACCCCTCAACTTT
CASSLVGRAGANSPLNF
>TRBJ1-5|TRBV4-1|-|-
TGCGCCAGCAGCCAAGATCCGACCGGTCGTCAGCCCCAGAATTTT
CASSQDPTGRQPQNF
>TRBJ2-7|TRBV20-1|-|many
TGCAGTGCTAGAGAACATTCCTACGAGCAGTACTTC
CSAREHSYEQYF
>TRBJ1-4|TRBV6-5|-|-
TGTGCCAGCAGACTCGCGAGTTGGGGGAATGAAAAACTGTTTTTT
CASRLASWGNEKLFF
>TRBJ1-1|TRBV12-3/TRBV12-4|TRBD1|many
TGTGCCAGCAGTTGGGGACAGGGGGCTCCTGAAGCTTTCTTT
CASSWGQGAPEAFF
>TRBJ2-3|TRBV5-1|-|many
TGCGCCAGCAGCTTCAGGGGGACTTTAACAGATACGCAGTATTTT
CASSFRGTLTDTQYF
>TRBJ2-7|TRBV20-1|-|many
TGCAGTGCTACTGACAGGCCTACCTACGAGCAGTACTTC
CSATDRPTYEQYF
>TRBJ2-7|TRBV12-3/TRBV12-4|TRBD1|-
TGTGCCAGCAGCCCGACAGGGTCTGGCTACGAGCAGTACTTC
CASSPTGSGYEQYF
>TRBJ1-1|TRBV20-1|TRBD1|many
TGCAGTGCTAGGGACAGGGGAGTTGATACTGAAGCTTTCTTT
CSARDRGVDTEAFF
>TRBJ2-1|TRBV6-5|-|many
TGTGCCAGCAGCTACCGTAGGGGGGGATTTTTCAATGAGCAGTTCTTC
CASSYRRGGFFNEQFF